One sample yielded the 31 T cell receptor beta chains listed below, sequenced in a study of cytomegalovirus exposure and HLA in healthy donors. The repertoire was sequenced with immunoSEQ multiplex PCR; TCRdb's copy has only in-frame clones and lacks some. The data show some 100,000 clones, with 88% seen just once and about 4.4% held by the top ten. The sample was PBMCs. These receptors were collected from a man younger than 30 in good health and CMV-seropositive.

V usage is TRBV28 and J usage is TRBJ2-7; D may be TRBD1 (6 bases). Germline V CDR1 and CDR2: MDHEN, SYDVKM. The CDR3 totals 11 residues. Trimming shortened V by 6 bases and J by 7 bases, and 10 bases separated the two germline ends. The CDR3 DNA reads as TGTGCCAGCAGCTGGACAGCAGAGCAGTACTTC. Encoded protein: CASSWTAEQYF.

The chain employs TRBV28 and TRBJ2-1, with D maybe TRBD2 (7 bases). Trimming cost V 2 bases and J 8 bases, with 13 bases left between them. Germline CDR1 and CDR2: MDHEN and SYDVKM. The CDR3 runs 14 residues. The CDR3 reads CASSLGQGRDEQFF. Written as DNA, the CDR3 is TGTGCCAGCAGTTTAGGGCAGGGGAGGGATGAGCAGTTCTTC. Using reference TRBV28 and TRBJ2-1 for the parts outside the CDR3, the full variable domain is DVKVTQSSRYLVKRTGEKVFLECVQDMDHENMFWYRQDPGLGLRLIYFSYDVKMKEKGDIPEGYSVSREKKERFSLILESASTNQTSMYLCASSLGQGRDEQFFGPGTRLTVL.

The genes are TRBV11-1 and TRBJ1-2, with D maybe TRBD1 (6 bases). Germline V gives CDR1 SGHAT, CDR2 FQDESV (reference sequence). CDR3 length: 13 amino acids. Trimming shortened V by 4 bases and J by 4 bases, and 10 bases separated the two germline ends. The CDR3 DNA follows: TGTGCCAGCAGCTCGGACAGCTCCTATGGCTACACCTTC. This gives the protein CASSSDSSYGYTF.

This clone was seen only a few times. This chain uses TRBV6-4 with TRBJ2-5, with D perhaps matching TRBD1 (6 bases). CDR3 length: 11 amino acids. Deletions cut 11 bases from V and 5 bases from J, with 12 bases between. Germline V gives CDR1 MRHNA, CDR2 SNTAGT. In DNA form, the CDR3 reads TGTGCCGAAGGGGGACGGGAGACCCAGTACTTC. It codes for CAEGGRETQYF.

J is TRBJ2-7 and V is TRBV13, with D perhaps matching TRBD2 (6 bases). Trimming took 7 bases from V and 5 from J, leaving 21 bases between them. In germline, CDR1 is PRHDT, CDR2 FYEKMQ (reference sequence). This CDR3 is built from 15 residues. The CDR3, as DNA: TGTGCCAGCACCCCTGGGGCAGGGAGGTTTGACGAGCAGTACTTC. This sequence encodes CASTPGAGRFDEQYF.

V is TRBV19 and J is TRBJ1-5; D perhaps matches TRBD1 (5 bases). Germline CDR1 is LNHDA and CDR2 is SQIVND (reference sequence). This CDR3 contains 15 residues. V was shortened by 3 bases and J by 6 bases, with 15 bases between the two germline ends. CDR3 loop: CASSIGTRVGQPQHF. The CDR3 DNA reads as TGTGCCAGTAGTATCGGTACCAGGGTTGGTCAGCCCCAGCATTTT.

This sequence joins TRBV27 and TRBJ2-1; D is perhaps TRBD2 (7 bases). The CDR3 covers 16 residues. The germline gives CDR1 MNHEY, CDR2 SMNVEV (reference sequence). With 3 bases removed from V and 4 bases from J, the gap between germline ends came to 16 bases. The CDR3 nucleotides are TGTGCCAGCAGTTTCTTTTGGGGGGGCGGGTACAATGAGCAGTTCTTC. Translation gives CASSFFWGGGYNEQFF.

The V and J genes are TRBV5-4 and TRBJ2-5; 9 nucleotides agree with TRBD1. The CDR3 runs to 15 residues. J lost 1 base, V lost 3 bases, and 4 bases had no gene match. Germline V gene data show CDR1 as SGHNT and CDR2 as YYREEE (reference sequence). The CDR3 reads CASSSGTGFQETQYF. CDR3 coding DNA: TGTGCCAGCAGCTCCGGGACAGGGTTCCAAGAGACCCAGTACTTC.

The chain uses TRBV7-9 and TRBJ2-7; 10 positions agree with TRBD1. Per the germline V gene, CDR1 is SEHNR and CDR2 is FQNEAQ (reference sequence). The CDR3 is 18 amino acids. V gave up 5 bases and J gave up 2 bases; unmatched junction bases: 15. In DNA, the CDR3 is TGTGCCAGCAGCGGATGGGGGACAGGGGTCCTACCCACCTACGAGCAGTACTTC. Residues: CASSGWGTGVLPTYEQYF.

CDR3 sequence (DNA): TGTGCCAGCAGCGCGAGACCCCAGGGCGAGCAGTACTTC. It encodes CASSARPQGEQYF. The genes are TRBV21-1 and TRBJ2-7; TRBD1 was called by the table and not checked on the DNA. TRBV21-1 is listed as a pseudogene. This CDR3 has 13 amino acids.

The chain joins TRBV28 to TRBJ2-7; tentatively, D is TRBD1 (5 bases). V was pared by 4 bases and J by 3 bases, with 13 bases between. Germline values: CDR1 MDHEN, CDR2 SYDVKM. This CDR3 contains 14 residues. The CDR3 coding sequence is TGTGCCAGCAGTTCTTGGGCAGGGATCTACGAGCAGTACTTC. Its protein product is CASSSWAGIYEQYF.

This chain joins TRBV4-2 and TRBJ1-4, with D unclear. V was cut by 0 bases and J by 3 bases, with 8 bases left in between. This CDR3 has 15 residues. CDR1 and CDR2 (germline): LGHNA, YNFKEQ. The CDR3 here is CASSQDRPSNEKLFF. CDR3 in DNA: TGTGCCAGCAGCCAAGACAGGCCTTCTAATGAAAAACTGTTTTTT.

This chain joins TRBV7-8 and TRBJ1-5; D ambiguous. The CDR3 totals 15 residues. The germline V gene encodes CDR1 SGHVS and CDR2 FQNEAQ. Trimming took 1 base from V and 1 from J, leaving 8 bases between them. CDR3 protein: CASSLDFLSNQPQHF. The CDR3 DNA sequence: TGTGCCAGCAGCTTAGACTTTTTGAGCAATCAGCCCCAGCATTTT.

The rearrangement uses TRBV5-1 and TRBJ1-1, with D possibly matching TRBD1 (5 bases). The CDR3 is 14 amino acids. Germline lookup yields CDR1 SGHRS and CDR2 YFSETQ. V was cut by 0 bases and J by 3 bases, with 9 bases left in between. The CDR3 nucleotides read TGCGCCAGCAGCTTGGCCGGGGGTGACACTGAAGCTTTCTTT. Its protein product is CASSLAGGDTEAFF.

V is TRBV5-1 and J is TRBJ2-3; 9 bases align to TRBD1. After removal of 4 bases from V and 3 bases from J, the junction contained 6 bases not matched to a gene. Germline values: CDR1 SGHRS, CDR2 YFSETQ. This CDR3 spans 15 amino acids. The chain's CDR3 is CASSGGTGSTDTQYF. For the CDR3, the DNA is TGCGCCAGCAGCGGGGGGACAGGGTCGACAGATACGCAGTATTTT.

V gene TRBV15 combines with J gene TRBJ1-1; 7 nucleotides line up with TRBD1. Unmatched junction bases numbered 9, after V lost 0 bases and J lost 11 bases. This CDR3 has 14 residues. Germline CDR1 reads LNHNV; CDR2 reads YYDKDF (reference sequence). This CDR3 reads CATSRDRIQGLAFF. DNA of the CDR3: TGTGCCACCAGCAGAGATAGGATACAGGGGTTGGCTTTCTTT.

The rearrangement uses TRBV4-1 and TRBJ2-7; D is possibly TRBD1 (6 bases). The germline V gene has CDR1 MGHRA and CDR2 YSYEKL. Trimming took off 2 bases at V and 6 bases at J, with 20 bases between the two ends. The CDR3 consists of 16 residues. CDR3 sequence reads: CASSQCSETGWCEQYF. The DNA for the CDR3 is TGCGCCAGCAGCCAATGTAGCGAAACAGGGTGGTGCGAGCAGTACTTC.

The chain couples TRBV13 to TRBJ2-2; possibly TRBD2 for D (5 bases). CDR3 length equals 18 residues. Germline CDR1 reads PRHDT; CDR2 reads FYEKMQ (reference sequence). V lost 5 bases to trimming and J lost 1 base, with 20 bases between them. CDR3 loop: CASSQLFIFSGNTGELFF. The CDR3 bases are TGTGCCAGCAGCCAGTTATTTATTTTCAGCGGGAACACCGGGGAGCTGTTTTTT.

CDR3 amino acids: CASTVPQGAYGYTF. The CDR3 DNA reads as TGTGCCAGCACCGTCCCCCAGGGGGCTTATGGCTACACCTTC. The chain is built from TRBV5-6 and TRBJ1-2, with 8 bases matching TRBD1. Trimming cost V 6 bases and J 5 bases; bases outside gene matches: 9. The CDR3 has 14 amino acids. Germline values: CDR1 SGHDT, CDR2 YYEEEE.

The chain joins TRBV5-1 to TRBJ2-7; 10 nucleotides align to TRBD2. This CDR3 contains 15 residues. Losses at the gene ends were 4 bases for V and 1 base for J; bases not matched to a gene: 5. Germline V gives CDR1 SGHRS, CDR2 YFSETQ. The CDR3 coding sequence is TGCGCCAGCAGCCCAATGACTAGCGGGTCCTACGAGCAGTACTTC. Its protein is CASSPMTSGSYEQYF. Full variable domain (remainder filled in from reference TRBV5-1 and TRBJ2-7): KAGVTQTPRYLIKTRGQQVTLSCSPISGHRSVSWYQQTPGQGLQFLFEYFSETQRNKGNFPGRFSGRQFSNSRSEMNVSTLELGDSALYLCASSPMTSGSYEQYFGPGTRLTVT.

The chain has TRBV27 and TRBJ1-2; tentative D call: TRBD1 (6 bases). Germline assignment: CDR1 MNHEY and CDR2 SMNVEV (reference sequence). The CDR3 is 18 residues long. The V end lost 6 bases, the J end lost 6 bases, and 29 bases lay between the germline ends. CDR3 coding DNA: TGTGCCAGCAGACCTGGGGGGGCCGCCCCCCCACCCAGGGATGGCTACACCTTC. It translates to CASRPGGAAPPPRDGYTF.

The J gene is TRBJ2-2, the V gene TRBV9, with 7 bases fitting TRBD2. V shed 4 bases, J shed 6 bases, and the junction held 3 bases outside the gene matches. The CDR3 has 13 amino acids. Per germline, CDR1 SGDLS and CDR2 YYNGEE. CDR3 amino acids: CASSRTSAGELFF. The DNA of the CDR3 is TGTGCCAGCAGCCGCACTAGCGCCGGGGAGCTGTTTTTT.

The chain employs TRBV19 and TRBJ1-6, with no clear D. CDR3 size: 12 residues. Trimming removed 8 bases from V and 7 bases from J, with 9 bases in between. Germline V gene sequence: CDR1 LNHDA, CDR2 SQIVND (reference sequence). CDR3: CASSRRNSPLHF. The CDR3 bases are TGTGCCAGTTCTAGACGGAATTCACCCCTCCACTTT.

The chain has TRBV2 and TRBJ2-1; a weak D match, TRBD2 (5 bases). Germline loops: CDR1 SNHLY, CDR2 FYNNEI. V lost 11 bases and J 11 bases, leaving 19 bases between the germline ends. The CDR3 is 12 residues long. CDR3: CAGGLTPVKQFF. CDR3 nucleotides: TGTGCCGGAGGACTGACCCCCGTCAAGCAGTTCTTC.

V is TRBV5-1 and J is TRBJ2-1, with 10 bases that match TRBD2. Germline V gene data show CDR1 as SGHRS and CDR2 as YFSETQ. V gave up 2 bases and J gave up 6 bases; unmatched junction bases: 5. This CDR3 region has 15 residues. CDR3 bases: TGCGCCAGCAGCTTTTTAGCGGGGGGCTCCAATGAGCAGTTCTTC. Translated: CASSFLAGGSNEQFF. The entire variable domain, with the rest obtained from reference TRBV5-1 and TRBJ2-1, is as follows: KAGVTQTPRYLIKTRGQQVTLSCSPISGHRSVSWYQQTPGQGLQFLFEYFSETQRNKGNFPGRFSGRQFSNSRSEMNVSTLELGDSALYLCASSFLAGGSNEQFFGPGTRLTVL.

The rearrangement links TRBV7-9 to TRBJ2-7, with D possibly TRBD2 on 7 matching bases. The V and J ends lost 5 bases and 6 bases respectively, with 17 bases between them. Germline V gene lookup returns CDR1 SEHNR and CDR2 FQNEAQ (reference sequence). This CDR3 has 14 residues. CDR3 sequence: CASSHMRGGVEQYF. CDR3 bases: TGTGCCAGCAGCCACATGAGAGGGGGGGTCGAGCAGTACTTC.

The rearrangement joins TRBV7-2 to TRBJ2-7, with D perhaps TRBD1 (6 bases). This CDR3 contains 16 residues. The germline gives CDR1 SGHTA, CDR2 FQGNSA. V was clipped by 5 bases and J by 6 bases, with 23 bases between them. The DNA for the CDR3 is TGTGCCAGCAGCCCTGCACAGGGCCAGGGCGCTATCGAGCAGTACTTC. It codes for CASSPAQGQGAIEQYF.

CDR3: CASGSAGTTSIEAFF. As DNA, the CDR3 is TGTGCCAGCGGGAGTGCCGGGACAACCTCTATTGAAGCTTTCTTT. The chain couples TRBV25-1 to TRBJ1-1, with a weak D call TRBD1 (6 bases). The V end was cut by 8 bases, the J end by 7 bases, with 23 bases between. Germline V gene lookup returns CDR1 MGHDK and CDR2 SYGVNS. CDR3 size: 15 residues.

The CDR3 protein is CASSRSEGVNYEQYF. The CDR3 nucleotides are TGTGCCAGCAGTAGATCTGAGGGGGTGAACTACGAGCAGTACTTC. The chain uses TRBV6-1 and TRBJ2-7, with D perhaps matching TRBD1 (6 bases). Germline CDR1 MNHNS, CDR2 SASEGT. V was shortened by 5 bases and J by 3 bases, with 17 bases between the two germline ends. The CDR3 is 15 residues long.

DNA for the CDR3: TGTGCCAGCAGCCCTAACCCCAGGCTGAACACTGAAGCTTTCTTT. This codes for CASSPNPRLNTEAFF. The chain joins TRBV11-2 to TRBJ1-1, with unresolved D. The CDR3 contains 15 residues. V lost 5 bases, J lost 0 bases, and 13 bases lay in between. Germline CDR1 SGHAT, CDR2 FQNNGV.

This clone was counted once. The chain uses TRBV7-9 and TRBJ2-1, with D tentatively TRBD1 (6 bases). CDR3 length: 12 residues. V was cut by 4 bases and J by 5 bases, with 6 bases left in between. Germline CDR1 is SEHNR and CDR2 is FQNEAQ (reference sequence). The CDR3 sequence is CASSWDNNEQFF. The DNA of the CDR3 is TGTGCCAGCAGCTGGGACAACAATGAGCAGTTCTTC.